This TCR beta chain stems from a study of T cells in narcolepsy. Study-level background: Healthy controls were enrolled alongside patients with narcolepsy type 1 or type 2.

A remark on this clone: Its antigen is undetermined.

Study-wide findings and caveats: Autoreactive clonotypes reportedly recurred in blood of same and different patients, not controls.

Some clones are missing from TCRdb's copy, which holds only in-frame ones; the method was immunoSEQ multiplex PCR. The sample lists under 20,000 clones; about nine tenths were seen once. The germline gives CDR1 GTSNPN, CDR2 SVGIG (reference sequence). This CDR3 contains 15 residues. V was shortened by 0 bases and J by 1 base, with 10 bases between the two germline ends. The sequence was obtained from a human donor in good health. The sequencing input was memory (CD45RA-) CD4+ T cells from blood. This chain uses TRBV30 with TRBJ1-3, with D hard to call. The CDR3, as DNA: TGTGCCTGGAGTGTACGACGGATATCTGGAAACACCATATATTTT. The encoded protein is CAWSVRRISGNTIYF.